This T cell receptor beta chain emerged from a study of blood T cells in healthy people across ages. Study observations and caveats: TCR beta diversity was tightly associated with the proportion of naive T cells. TCR beta diversity, measured per million T cells, fell in a roughly linear way with age.

As to this clonotype: Antigen specificity is unknown.

The use of a sample-barcoded 5' primer and a J-beta primer mix characterized a second PCR of about 7 to 12 cycles. A template-switch adaptor with 12 random nucleotides tagged each cDNA molecule. TCRdb reanalysed the 5' RACE reads using MiXCR and keeps one entry per CDR3 protein. The sample holds roughly 1,500,000 distinct CDR3 sequences, 40% to 50% seen once. The germline CDR1 and CDR2 sequences are MRHNA and SNTAGT. The CDR3 covers 13 residues. V was trimmed by 3 bases and J by 15 bases, leaving 18 bases between them. This sequence joins TRBV6-4 and TRBJ2-1; D is possibly TRBD2 (5 bases). The receptor was isolated from a woman younger than 30 in good health. The sample consisted of blood. Here the CDR3 reads CASSESLLAIPFF. In nucleotides, the CDR3 is TGTGCCAGCAGTGAATCCCTTCTAGCTATACCGTTCTTC.